The present T cell receptor (beta chain) was sequenced within a study of T cells in localized non-small cell lung cancer. General study results and limits: In uninvolved adjacent lung, T cell clonality reached its highest value, exceeding tumor. Heterogeneity within the tumor remains possible, as just one region underwent sequencing. Turning up in adjacent lung were a median about 56 of the top 100 tumor clones. Longer overall survival was associated with a higher density of T cells in the blood.

Notes on this clone: Its specificity is not known.

This CDR3 comprises 12 residues. Trimming stripped 6 bases from V and 9 bases from J, with 9 bases between. Germline CDR1 and CDR2: LNHDA and SQIVND (reference sequence). Produced via immunoSEQ multiplex PCR; TCRdb's table is partial and in-frame only. The repertoire has 25,000 to 30,000 clones, approximately 89% of them found once; the top ten carry about 28%. The chain combines TRBV19 with TRBJ1-6; D remains unclear. The clonotype comes from a female donor at least 60 years old with stage I lung adenocarcinoma. Sequenced here: peripheral blood, sampled before any cancer treatment. DNA of the CDR3: TGTGCCAGTAGGACTACGCGTTCACCCCTCCACTTT. It encodes CASRTTRSPLHF.